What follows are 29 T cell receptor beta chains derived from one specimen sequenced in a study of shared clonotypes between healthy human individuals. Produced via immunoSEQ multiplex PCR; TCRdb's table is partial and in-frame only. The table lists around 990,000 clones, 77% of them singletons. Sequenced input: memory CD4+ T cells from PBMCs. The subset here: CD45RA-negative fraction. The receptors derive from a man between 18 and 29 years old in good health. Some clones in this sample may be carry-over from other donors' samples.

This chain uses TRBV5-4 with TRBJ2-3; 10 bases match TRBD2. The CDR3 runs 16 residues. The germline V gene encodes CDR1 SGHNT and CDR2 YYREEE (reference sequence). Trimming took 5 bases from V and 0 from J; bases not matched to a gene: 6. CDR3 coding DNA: TGTGCCAGCAGGATAGCGGGAGGACGAAGCACAGATACGCAGTATTTT. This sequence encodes CASRIAGGRSTDTQYF.

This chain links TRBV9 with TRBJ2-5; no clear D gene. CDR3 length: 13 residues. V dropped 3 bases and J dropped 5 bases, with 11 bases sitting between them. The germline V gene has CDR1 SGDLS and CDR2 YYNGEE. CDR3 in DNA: TGTGCCAGCAGCGCCGGTCCCGTTGAGACCCAGTACTTC. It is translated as CASSAGPVETQYF.

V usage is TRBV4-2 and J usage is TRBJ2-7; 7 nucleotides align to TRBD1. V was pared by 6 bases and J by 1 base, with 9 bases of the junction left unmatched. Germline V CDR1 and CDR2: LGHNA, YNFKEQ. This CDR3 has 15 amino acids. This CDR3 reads CASRLTTGLSYEQYF. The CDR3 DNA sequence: TGTGCCAGCAGACTAACGACAGGGCTTTCCTACGAGCAGTACTTC.

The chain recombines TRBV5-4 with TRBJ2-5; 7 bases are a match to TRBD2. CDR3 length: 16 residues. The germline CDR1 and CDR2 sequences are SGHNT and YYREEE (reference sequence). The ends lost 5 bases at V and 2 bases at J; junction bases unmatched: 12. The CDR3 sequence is CASRSGLNQLQETQYF. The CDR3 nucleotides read TGTGCCAGCAGGTCGGGACTAAACCAACTTCAAGAGACCCAGTACTTC.

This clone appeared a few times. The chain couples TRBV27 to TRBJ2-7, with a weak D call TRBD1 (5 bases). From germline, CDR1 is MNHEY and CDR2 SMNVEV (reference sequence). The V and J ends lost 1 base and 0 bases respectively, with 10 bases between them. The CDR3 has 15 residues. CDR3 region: CASSLLGQGSYEQYF. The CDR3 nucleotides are TGTGCCAGCAGTTTATTAGGTCAGGGCTCCTACGAGCAGTACTTC.

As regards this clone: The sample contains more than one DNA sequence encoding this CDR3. CDR3 amino acids: CASSLRLAANTGELFF. The CDR3 nucleotides read TGTGCCAGCAGTTTAAGACTAGCGGCGAACACCGGGGAGCTGTTTTTT. The chain has TRBV27 and TRBJ2-2; 9 bases match TRBD2. The germline CDR1 and CDR2 sequences are MNHEY and SMNVEV (reference sequence). V was clipped by 2 bases and J by 0 bases; unmatched bases: 1. The CDR3 runs to 16 residues.

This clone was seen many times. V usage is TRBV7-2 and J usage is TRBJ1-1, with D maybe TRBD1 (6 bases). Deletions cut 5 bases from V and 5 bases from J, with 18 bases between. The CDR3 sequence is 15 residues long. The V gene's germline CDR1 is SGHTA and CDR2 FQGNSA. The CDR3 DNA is TGTGCCAGCAGCCCCCGACAGGTTGTGAGGACTGAAGCTTTCTTT. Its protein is CASSPRQVVRTEAFF.

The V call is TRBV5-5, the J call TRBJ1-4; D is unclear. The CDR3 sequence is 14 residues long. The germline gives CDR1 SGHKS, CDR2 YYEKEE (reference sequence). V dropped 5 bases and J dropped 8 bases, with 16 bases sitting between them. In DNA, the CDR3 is TGTGCCAGCAGTTCAGCGCCGTTGGGCGAAAAACTGTTTTTT. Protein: CASSSAPLGEKLFF.

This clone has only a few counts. CDR3 amino acids: CASSGLAASSYNEQFF. The CDR3 bases are TGTGCCAGCAGCGGTTTAGCGGCTTCCTCCTACAATGAGCAGTTCTTC. The chain carries TRBV2 and TRBJ2-1, with TRBD2 as a possible D gene (6 bases). V dropped 6 bases and J dropped 0 bases, with 15 bases sitting between them. The CDR3 is 16 amino acids. CDR1 is SNHLY, CDR2 FYNNEI, per germline. The whole variable domain, remainder taken from reference TRBV2 and TRBJ2-1, is EPEVTQTPSHQVTQMGQEVILRCVPISNHLYFYWYRQILGQKVEFLVSFYNNEISEKSEIFDDQFSVERPDGSNFTLKIRSTKLEDSAMYFCASSGLAASSYNEQFFGPGTRLTVL.

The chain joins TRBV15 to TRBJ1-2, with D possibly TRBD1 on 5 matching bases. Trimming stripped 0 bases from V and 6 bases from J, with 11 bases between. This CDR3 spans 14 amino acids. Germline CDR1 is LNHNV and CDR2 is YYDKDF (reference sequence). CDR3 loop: CATSRESGTNGYTF. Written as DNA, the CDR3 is TGTGCCACCAGCAGAGAATCCGGGACCAATGGCTACACCTTC.

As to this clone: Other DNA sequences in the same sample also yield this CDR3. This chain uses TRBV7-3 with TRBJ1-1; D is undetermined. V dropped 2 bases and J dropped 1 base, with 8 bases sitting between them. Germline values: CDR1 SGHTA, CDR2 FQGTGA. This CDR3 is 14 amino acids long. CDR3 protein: CASSLGQSNTEAFF. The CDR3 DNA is TGTGCCAGCAGCTTAGGGCAGTCGAACACTGAAGCTTTCTTT.

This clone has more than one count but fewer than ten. The CDR3 bases are TGTGCCAGCAGTTTACACAGGGCGAGTCAGCCCCAGCATTTT. Encoded protein: CASSLHRASQPQHF. The rearrangement joins TRBV28 to TRBJ1-5, with D possibly matching TRBD1 (6 bases). The CDR3 is 14 residues long. The ends were cut back, 2 bases at V and 6 bases at J, with 11 bases in the middle. Germline V lookup: CDR1 MDHEN, CDR2 SYDVKM.

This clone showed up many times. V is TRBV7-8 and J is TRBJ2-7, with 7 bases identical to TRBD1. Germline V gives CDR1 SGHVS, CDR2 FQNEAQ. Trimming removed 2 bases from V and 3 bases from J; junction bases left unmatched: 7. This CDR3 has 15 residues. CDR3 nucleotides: TGTGCCAGCAGCTTAAATTCGGACAGGAACTACGAGCAGTACTTC. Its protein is CASSLNSDRNYEQYF.

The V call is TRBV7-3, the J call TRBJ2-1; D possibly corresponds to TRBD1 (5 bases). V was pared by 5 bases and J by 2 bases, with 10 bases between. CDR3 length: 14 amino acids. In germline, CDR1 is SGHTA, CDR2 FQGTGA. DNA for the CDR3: TGTGCCAGCAGCCCTCAGACAGCCTACAATGAGCAGTTCTTC. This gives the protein CASSPQTAYNEQFF.

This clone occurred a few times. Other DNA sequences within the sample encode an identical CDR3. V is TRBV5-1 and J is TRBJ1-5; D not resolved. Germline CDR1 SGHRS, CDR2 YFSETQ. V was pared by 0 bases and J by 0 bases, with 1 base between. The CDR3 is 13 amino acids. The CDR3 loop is CASSLDSNQPQHF. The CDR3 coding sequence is TGCGCCAGCAGCTTGGATAGCAATCAGCCCCAGCATTTT.

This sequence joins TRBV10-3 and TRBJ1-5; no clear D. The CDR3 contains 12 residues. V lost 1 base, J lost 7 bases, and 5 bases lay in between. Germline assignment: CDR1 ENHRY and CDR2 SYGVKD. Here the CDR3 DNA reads TGTGCCATCAGTGAGTTATACCAGCCCCAGCATTTT. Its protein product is CAISELYQPQHF.

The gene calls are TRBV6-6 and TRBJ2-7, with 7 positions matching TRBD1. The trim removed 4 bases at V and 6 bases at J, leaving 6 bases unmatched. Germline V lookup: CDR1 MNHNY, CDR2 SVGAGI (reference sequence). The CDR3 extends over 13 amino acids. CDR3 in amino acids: CASSFGTVSEQYF. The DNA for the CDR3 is TGTGCCAGCAGTTTTGGGACAGTGTCCGAGCAGTACTTC.

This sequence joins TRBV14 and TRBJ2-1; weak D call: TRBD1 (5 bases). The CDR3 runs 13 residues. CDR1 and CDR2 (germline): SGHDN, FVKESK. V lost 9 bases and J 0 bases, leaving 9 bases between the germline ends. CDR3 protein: CARTVSSYNEQFF. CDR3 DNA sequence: TGTGCCAGGACAGTTAGCTCCTACAATGAGCAGTTCTTC.

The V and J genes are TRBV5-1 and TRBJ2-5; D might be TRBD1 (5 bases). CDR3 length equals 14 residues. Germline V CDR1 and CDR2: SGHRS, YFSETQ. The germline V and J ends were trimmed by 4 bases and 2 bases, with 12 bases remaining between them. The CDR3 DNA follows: TGCGCCAGCAGCCTCCGGACACGACAAGAGACCCAGTACTTC. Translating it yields CASSLRTRQETQYF.

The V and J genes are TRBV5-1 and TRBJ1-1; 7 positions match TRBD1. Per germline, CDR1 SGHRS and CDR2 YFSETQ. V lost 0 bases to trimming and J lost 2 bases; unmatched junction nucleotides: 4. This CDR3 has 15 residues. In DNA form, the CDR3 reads TGCGCCAGCAGCTTGGTGACAGGGCTCAACACTGAAGCTTTCTTT. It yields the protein CASSLVTGLNTEAFF.

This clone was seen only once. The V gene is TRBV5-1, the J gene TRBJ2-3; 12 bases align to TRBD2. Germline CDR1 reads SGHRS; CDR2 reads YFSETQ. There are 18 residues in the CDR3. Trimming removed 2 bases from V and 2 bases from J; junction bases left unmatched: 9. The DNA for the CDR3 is TGCGCCAGCAGCTTTTCAAGGACTAGCGGGGAGCTCACAGATACGCAGTATTTT. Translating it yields CASSFSRTSGELTDTQYF.

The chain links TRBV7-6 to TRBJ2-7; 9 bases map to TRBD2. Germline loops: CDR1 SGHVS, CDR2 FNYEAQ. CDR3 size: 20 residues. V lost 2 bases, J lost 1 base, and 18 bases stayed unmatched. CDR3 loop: CASSLTPSLREREVSYEQYF. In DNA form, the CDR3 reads TGTGCCAGCAGCTTAACACCAAGCCTCAGGGAGCGGGAGGTTTCCTACGAGCAGTACTTC.

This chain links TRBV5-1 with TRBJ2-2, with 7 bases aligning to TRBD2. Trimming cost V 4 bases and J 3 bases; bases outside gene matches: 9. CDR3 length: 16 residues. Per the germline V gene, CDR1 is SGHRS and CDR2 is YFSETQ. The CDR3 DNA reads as TGCGCCAGCAGCCCCGGGAGGAGTCTCGACACCGGGGAGCTGTTTTTT. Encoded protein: CASSPGRSLDTGELFF.

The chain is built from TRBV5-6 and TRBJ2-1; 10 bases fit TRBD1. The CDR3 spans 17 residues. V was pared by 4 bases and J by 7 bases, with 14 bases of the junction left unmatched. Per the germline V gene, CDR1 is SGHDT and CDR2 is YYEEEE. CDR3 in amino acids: CASSEIGTGEGGNEQFF. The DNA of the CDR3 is TGTGCCAGCAGCGAAATCGGGACAGGGGAAGGGGGTAATGAGCAGTTCTTC.

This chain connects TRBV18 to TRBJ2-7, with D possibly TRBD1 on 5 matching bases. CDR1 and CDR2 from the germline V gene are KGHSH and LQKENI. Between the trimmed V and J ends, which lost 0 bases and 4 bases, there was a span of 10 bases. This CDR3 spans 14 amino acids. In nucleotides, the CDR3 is TGTGCCAGCTCACCACCGCGGACAACATACGAGCAGTACTTC. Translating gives CASSPPRTTYEQYF.

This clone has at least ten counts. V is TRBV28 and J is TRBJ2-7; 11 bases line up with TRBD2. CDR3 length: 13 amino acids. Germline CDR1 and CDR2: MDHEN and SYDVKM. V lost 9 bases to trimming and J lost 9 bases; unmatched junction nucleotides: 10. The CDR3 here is CASLAGGRAGQYF. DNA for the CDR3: TGTGCCAGTCTAGCGGGAGGACGGGCTGGGCAGTACTTC. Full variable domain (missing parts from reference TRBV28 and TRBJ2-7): DVKVTQSSRYLVKRTGEKVFLECVQDMDHENMFWYRQDPGLGLRLIYFSYDVKMKEKGDIPEGYSVSREKKERFSLILESASTNQTSMYLCASLAGGRAGQYFGPGTRLTVT.

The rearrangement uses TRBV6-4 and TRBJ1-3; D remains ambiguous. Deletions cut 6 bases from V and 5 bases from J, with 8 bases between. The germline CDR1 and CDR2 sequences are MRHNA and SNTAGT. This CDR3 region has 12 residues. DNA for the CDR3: TGTGCCAGCAGCTTGTGTCGAAACACCATATATTTT. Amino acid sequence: CASSLCRNTIYF.

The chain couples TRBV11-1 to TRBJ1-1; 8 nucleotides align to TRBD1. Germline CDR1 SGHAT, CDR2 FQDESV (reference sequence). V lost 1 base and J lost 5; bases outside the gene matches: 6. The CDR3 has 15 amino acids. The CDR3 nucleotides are TGTGCCAGCAGCTTAGTTGCAGGGGGCCGAACTGAAGCTTTCTTT. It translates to CASSLVAGGRTEAFF.

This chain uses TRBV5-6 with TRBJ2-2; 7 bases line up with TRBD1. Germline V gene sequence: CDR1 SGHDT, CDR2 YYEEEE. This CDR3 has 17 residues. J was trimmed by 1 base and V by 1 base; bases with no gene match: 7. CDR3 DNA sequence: TGTGCCAGCAGCTTGAGGAGGTCAGGGGGGAACACCGGGGAGCTGTTTTTT. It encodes CASSLRRSGGNTGELFF.